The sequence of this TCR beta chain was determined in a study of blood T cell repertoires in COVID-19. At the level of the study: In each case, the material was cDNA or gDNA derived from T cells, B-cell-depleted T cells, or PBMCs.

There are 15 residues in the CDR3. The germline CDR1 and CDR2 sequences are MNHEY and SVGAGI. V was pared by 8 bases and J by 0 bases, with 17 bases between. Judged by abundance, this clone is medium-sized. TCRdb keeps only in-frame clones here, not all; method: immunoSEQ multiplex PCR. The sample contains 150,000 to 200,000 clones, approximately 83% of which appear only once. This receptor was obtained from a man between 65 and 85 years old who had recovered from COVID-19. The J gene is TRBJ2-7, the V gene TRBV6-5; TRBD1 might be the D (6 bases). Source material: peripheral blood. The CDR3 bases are TGTGCCAGCTCCTTGGCGGACAGTGTCTCCTACGAGCAGTACTTC. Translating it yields CASSLADSVSYEQYF.